The present T cell receptor (beta chain) was sequenced within a study of a mutant IDH1 vaccine in newly diagnosed glioma. Study-wide background: Therapy received beforehand was radiotherapy, temozolomide, or both, with most patients given both. Study-level results: Patients mounted vaccine-induced immune responses in 93.3% of cases. No link was apparently found between pseudoprogression and changes in top peripheral T cell clonotypes.

Sequenced by immunoSEQ multiplex PCR; TCRdb stores in-frame clones only, minus some. The repertoire holds under 150,000 clones, with 75% to 90% as singletons. As to time point: week 11, during vaccination. Topical imiquimod accompanied each vaccine dose, which consisted of 300 ug of mutant IDH1 20-mer peptide. Each astrocytoma in the donors was new, WHO grade 3 or 4, IDH1-mutant and ATRX-lost. Comments on this clone: Its antigen is as yet unknown.

The sequenced sample was PBMCs, obtained from a glioma patient whose treatment included an IDH1 peptide vaccine. The receptor's source is a woman aged 50 to 60 with glioma.

The CDR3 here is CASSPPRVTDTQYF. CDR3 DNA: TGTGCCAGCAGCCCCCCCAGAGTGACAGATACGCAGTATTTT. This chain connects TRBV28 to TRBJ2-3; unclear D gene. The CDR3 sequence is 14 residues long. V lost 6 bases, J lost 3 bases, and 13 bases lay in between. Germline CDR1 reads MDHEN; CDR2 reads SYDVKM.